The source of this T cell receptor (beta chain) is a study of T cells after yellow fever vaccination. Overall study results and limits: Some clonotypes were seen in both the CD4 and the CD8 compartments. These made up a small share and likely arose from convergent recombination. One caveat is that FACS-sorted repertoires could contain abundant clonotypes contaminating from the bulk population. Most clones from primary vaccination were detected again post-booster (roughly 96% CD4, roughly 90% CD8).

This clonotype occurred a few times. Antigen unknown. UMIs were added to TCR cDNA along with a universal primer site when it was made by 5'RACE template switching. MiXCR, run by TCRdb on the 5' RACE reads, gives a single entry per CDR3 protein. This table has a few hundred thousand distinct CDR3 sequences, almost 4% appearing once. The sample in question was PBMCs, obtained 5 days after the yellow fever booster vaccination. The sequence was obtained from a man younger than 30 who received the YFV17D yellow fever vaccine.

Here the CDR3 DNA reads TGTGCCAGCAGCAAGCGGACGGGGAACACTGAAGCTTTCTTT. Its translation: CASSKRTGNTEAFF. This sequence joins TRBV9 and TRBJ1-1; D ambiguous. This CDR3 is 14 amino acids long. Trimming took off 4 bases at V and 1 base at J, with 11 bases between the two ends. Per the germline V gene, CDR1 is SGDLS and CDR2 is YYNGEE.